This T cell receptor (beta chain) was observed in a study of T cells in localized non-small cell lung cancer. This CDR3 region has 13 residues. Per the germline V gene, CDR1 is MDHEN and CDR2 is SYDVKM. Trimming stripped 3 bases from V and 4 bases from J, with 9 bases between. Method: immunoSEQ multiplex PCR; TCRdb's copy keeps in-frame clones and lacks some. The data hold about 52,000 clones, with around 81% observed a single time. The sequence came from a woman aged 35-70 years with stage II lung adenocarcinoma. This specimen was PBMCs, taken before any cancer treatment. J is TRBJ2-5 and V is TRBV28, with unresolved D. The CDR3 DNA reads TGTGCCAGCAGTTTTGACATCGGAGAGACCCAGTACTTC. It translates to CASSFDIGETQYF.